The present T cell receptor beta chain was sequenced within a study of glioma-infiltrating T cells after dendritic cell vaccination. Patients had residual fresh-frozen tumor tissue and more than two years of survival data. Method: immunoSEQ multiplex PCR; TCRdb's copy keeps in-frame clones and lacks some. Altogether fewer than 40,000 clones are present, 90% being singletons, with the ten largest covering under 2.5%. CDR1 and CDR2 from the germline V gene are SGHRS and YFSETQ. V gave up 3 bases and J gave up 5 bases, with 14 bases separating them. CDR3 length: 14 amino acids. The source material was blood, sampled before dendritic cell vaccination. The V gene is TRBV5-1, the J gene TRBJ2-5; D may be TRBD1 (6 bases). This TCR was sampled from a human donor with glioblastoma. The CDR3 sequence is CASSSTPGAETQYF. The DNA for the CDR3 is TGCGCCAGCAGCTCCACCCCAGGGGCGGAGACCCAGTACTTC.